The clone carrying this T cell receptor (beta chain) was counted ten times or more. Antigen specificity is unknown. Germline CDR1 is SGHRS and CDR2 is YFSETQ. The CDR3 is made up of 19 amino acids. V lost 1 base to trimming and J lost 0 bases, with 20 bases between them. The data originate from a study of T-cell reconstitution after alpha-beta-depleted transplantation in children. Study-level points and caveats: The main origin of T-cell counts and diversity one year after transplant was newly produced T cells. Reportedly, only several hundred clones from non-depleted graft cells drove alpha-beta T-cell counts at about two months.

TCRbeta library construction was performed incorporating unique molecular identifiers. TCRdb processed the PCR reads anew with MiXCR; each CDR3 protein has one entry. The data contain about 510,000 distinct CDR3 sequences, roughly an eighth of them singletons. The TCR sequence derives from a female patient aged 2-10 years who had a stem cell transplant for aplastic anemia, so the T cells may come from the graft donor. The V call is TRBV5-1, the J call TRBJ2-1; tentative D call: TRBD1 (5 bases). The material was PBMCs, mostly from graft donor cells, obtained 180 days after TCRalphabeta/CD19-depleted stem cell transplant. CDR3 coding DNA: TGCGCCAGCAGCTTGTCCCTGACAGTAACTTCCAGCTCCTACAATGAGCAGTTCTTC. This sequence encodes CASSLSLTVTSSSYNEQFF. The entire variable domain, with the rest obtained from reference TRBV5-1 and TRBJ2-1, is as follows: KAGVTQTPRYLIKTRGQQVTLSCSPISGHRSVSWYQQTPGQGLQFLFEYFSETQRNKGNFPGRFSGRQFSNSRSEMNVSTLELGDSALYLCASSLSLTVTSSSYNEQFFGPGTRLTVL.